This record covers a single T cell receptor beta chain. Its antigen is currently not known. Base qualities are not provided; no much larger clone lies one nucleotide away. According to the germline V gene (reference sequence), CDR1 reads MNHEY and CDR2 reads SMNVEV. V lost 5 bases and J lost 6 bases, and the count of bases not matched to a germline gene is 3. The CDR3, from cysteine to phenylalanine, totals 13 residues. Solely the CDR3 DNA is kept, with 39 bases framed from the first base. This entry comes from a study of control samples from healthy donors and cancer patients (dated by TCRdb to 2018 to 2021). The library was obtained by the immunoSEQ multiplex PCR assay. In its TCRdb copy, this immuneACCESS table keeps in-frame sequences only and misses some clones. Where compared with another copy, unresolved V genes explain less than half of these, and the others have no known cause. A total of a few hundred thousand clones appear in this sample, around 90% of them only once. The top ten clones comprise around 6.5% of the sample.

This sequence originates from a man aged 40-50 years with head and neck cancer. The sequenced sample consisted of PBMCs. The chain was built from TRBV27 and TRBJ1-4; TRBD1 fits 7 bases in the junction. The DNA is TGTGCCAGCAGTGACAGGGAGGATGAAAAACTGTTTTTT. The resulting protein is CASSDREDEKLFF. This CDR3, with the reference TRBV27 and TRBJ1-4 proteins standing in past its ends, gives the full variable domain EAQVTQNPRYLITVTGKKLTVTCSQNMNHEYMSWYRQDPGLGLRQIYYSMNVEVTDKGDVPEGYKVSRKEKRNFPLILESPSPNQTSLYFCASSDREDEKLFFGSGTQLSVL.